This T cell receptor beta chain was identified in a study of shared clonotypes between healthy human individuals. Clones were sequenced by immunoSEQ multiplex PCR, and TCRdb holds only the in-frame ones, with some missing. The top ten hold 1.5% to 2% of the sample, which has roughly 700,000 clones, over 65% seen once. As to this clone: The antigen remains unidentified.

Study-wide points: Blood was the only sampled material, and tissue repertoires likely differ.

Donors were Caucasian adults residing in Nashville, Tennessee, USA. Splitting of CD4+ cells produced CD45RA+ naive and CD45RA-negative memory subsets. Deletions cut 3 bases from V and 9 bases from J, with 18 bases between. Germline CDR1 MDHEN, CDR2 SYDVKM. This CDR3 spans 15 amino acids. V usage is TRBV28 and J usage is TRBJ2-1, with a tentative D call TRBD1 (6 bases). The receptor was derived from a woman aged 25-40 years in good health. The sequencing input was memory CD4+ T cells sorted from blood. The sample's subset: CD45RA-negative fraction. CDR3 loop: CASSLPDSRRGEQFF. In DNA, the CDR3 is TGTGCCAGCAGTTTGCCGGACAGCCGAAGGGGTGAGCAGTTCTTC.